The 14 T cell receptor beta chains listed next were all sequenced from one sample in a study of CD8 T cells in ankylosing spondylitis (dated by TCRdb to about 2017). To prepare the library, 5' RACE was applied. The data were produced on an Illumina HiSeq 2500. Starting from the raw public reads, TCRdb applied fastp trimming at Q25, assembled clones with MiXCR and retained in-frame beta chains. When rows share a CDR3 protein, they turn into one entry using the most common DNA and genes. In this sample the table shows about 360,000 distinct CDR3 sequences, roughly 22% of which occur a single time. Of the sample, around 14% falls within the top ten clones. The sample was blood, either unsorted or a sorted T cell fraction (not recorded which). The receptors originated from a male donor with ankylosing spondylitis or in good health (not recorded which).

The rearrangement joins TRBV4-1 to TRBJ2-7; D perhaps matches TRBD1 (6 bases). Germline V gene lookup returns CDR1 MGHRA and CDR2 YSYEKL. This CDR3 contains 16 residues. V was clipped by 1 base and J by 2 bases, with 15 bases between them. CDR3: CASSQVLGANTYEQYF. CDR3 bases: TGCGCCAGCAGCCAAGTCCTGGGGGCAAATACCTACGAGCAGTACTTC.

This clonotype was detected only a few times. The J gene is TRBJ1-1, the V gene TRBV11-2, with D unresolved. Germline V gives CDR1 SGHAT, CDR2 FQNNGV. CDR3 length: 15 amino acids. V was shortened by 7 bases and J by 0 bases, with 15 bases between the two germline ends. Here the CDR3 DNA reads TGTGCCAGCATCCCCTATGATGGGATGAACACTGAAGCTTTCTTT. Its protein product is CASIPYDGMNTEAFF.

This clonotype was recorded at least ten times. The chain has TRBV28 and TRBJ1-2, with D unclear. V was shortened by 2 bases and J by 8 bases, with 6 bases between the two germline ends. This CDR3 is 11 amino acids long. Germline CDR1 reads MDHEN; CDR2 reads SYDVKM. The CDR3 sequence is CASSLNQGYTF. The CDR3 coding sequence is TGTGCCAGCAGTTTAAATCAAGGCTACACCTTC.

The chain is built from TRBV12-3 or TRBV12-4 and TRBJ1-4; possible D gene TRBD1, 6 bases. The CDR3 runs to 16 residues. The germline V and J ends were trimmed by 8 bases and 3 bases, with 19 bases remaining between them. The CDR3, as DNA: TGTGCCAGCGGAGACAGGATGGCCCTCCCTAATGAAAAACTGTTTTTT. It codes for CASGDRMALPNEKLFF.

This clonotype was detected a few times. The genes are TRBV21-1 and TRBJ2-4; the D call in the table, TRBD1, was not verified against the DNA. TRBV21-1 is noted as a pseudogene. The CDR3 has 14 residues. The CDR3 region is CASSEPPGKNIQYF. The CDR3, as DNA: TGTGCCAGCAGCGAACCGCCGGGAAAAAACATTCAGTACTTC.

The V gene is TRBV11-2, the J gene TRBJ2-1; D is perhaps TRBD2 (5 bases). Trimming removed 3 bases at V and 10 bases at J, with 16 bases between. The germline gives CDR1 SGHAT, CDR2 FQNNGV. The CDR3 extends over 14 amino acids. The CDR3 DNA reads TGTGCCAGCAGCTTTCCTGGCAGGCCGGGGGAGCAGTTCTTC. Translation: CASSFPGRPGEQFF.

The genes are TRBV9 and TRBJ1-1; D gene unclear. Germline V CDR1 and CDR2: SGDLS, YYNGEE. The CDR3 has 14 residues. V shed 1 base and J shed 3 bases, with 10 bases lying between them. The CDR3 reads CASSVKGLDTEAFF. In nucleotides, the CDR3 is TGTGCCAGCAGCGTAAAGGGTCTGGACACTGAAGCTTTCTTT.

The rearrangement uses TRBV12-3 or TRBV12-4 and TRBJ1-1; 8 nucleotides line up with TRBD1. The CDR3 totals 13 residues. V lost 5 bases and J lost 4; bases outside the gene matches: 3. In DNA, the CDR3 is TGTGCCAGCAGTACAACAGGGGGCACTGAAGCTTTCTTT. Residues: CASSTTGGTEAFF.

The gene calls are TRBV7-7 and TRBJ2-1, with 9 bases identical to TRBD1. The germline V gene has CDR1 SSHAT and CDR2 FNYEAQ (reference sequence). The CDR3 spans 13 residues. J lost 9 bases, V lost 5 bases, and 5 bases had no gene match. As DNA, the CDR3 is TGTGCCAGCAGCGTAACAGGGGGCTCTGAGCAGTTCTTC. It is translated as CASSVTGGSEQFF.

V is TRBV20-1 and J is TRBJ2-2; D is possibly TRBD1 or TRBD2 (6 bases each). CDR1 and CDR2 (germline): DFQATT, SNEGSKA (reference sequence). The V and J ends lost 0 bases and 0 bases respectively, with 11 bases between them. The CDR3 spans 16 residues. The chain's CDR3 is CSARDQEGANTGELFF. The CDR3 DNA sequence: TGCAGTGCTAGAGATCAGGAGGGGGCGAACACCGGGGAGCTGTTTTTT.

In its sample, this clonotype was seen a few times. The chain joins TRBV12-3 or TRBV12-4 to TRBJ2-5, with D perhaps matching TRBD1 (5 bases). The length of the CDR3 is 12 residues. V lost 6 bases to trimming and J lost 13 bases, with 18 bases between them. DNA for the CDR3: TGTGCCAGCAGCCCTCCGCAGGGCTCGACGTACTTC. Protein: CASSPPQGSTYF.

The rearrangement uses TRBV12-3 or TRBV12-4 and TRBJ2-1; 13 bases map to TRBD2. CDR3 size: 15 residues. V shed 8 bases, J shed 6 bases, and the junction held 7 bases outside the gene matches. This CDR3 reads CASGILAGGPNEQFF. The CDR3 coding sequence is TGTGCCAGCGGGATACTAGCGGGGGGGCCCAATGAGCAGTTCTTC.

V is TRBV20-1 and J is TRBJ2-7; D might be TRBD2 (7 bases). The CDR3 covers 13 residues. Germline V gene data show CDR1 as DFQATT and CDR2 as SNEGSKA (reference sequence). The V end lost 1 base, the J end lost 3 bases, and 10 bases lay between the germline ends. CDR3 nucleotide sequence: TGCAGTGCTAGAGGCGGGGGCCACTACGAGCAGTACTTC. It codes for CSARGGGHYEQYF.

This clonotype was seen a handful of times. The V call is TRBV7-9, the J call TRBJ2-1; 11 positions match TRBD2. CDR3 size: 15 residues. V shed 3 bases, J shed 8 bases, and the junction held 6 bases outside the gene matches. Germline lookup yields CDR1 SEHNR and CDR2 FQNEAQ (reference sequence). DNA of the CDR3: TGTGCCAGCAGCTTTAGCGGGGGGGCCGTCGATGAGCAGTTCTTC. It specifies CASSFSGGAVDEQFF. The entire variable domain, with the rest obtained from reference TRBV7-9 and TRBJ2-1, is as follows: DTGVSQNPRHKITKRGQNVTFRCDPISEHNRLYWYRQTLGQGPEFLTYFQNEAQLEKSRLLSDRFSAERPKGSFSTLEIQRTEQGDSAMYLCASSFSGGAVDEQFFGPGTRLTVL.